This T cell receptor beta chain originates from a study of radiotherapy plus CTLA-4 blockade in lung cancer listed by TCRdb under 2018. Study-wide context: Objective responses occurred in around 20% of enrolled patients, and 30% to 35% achieved disease control. Paper-wide results and their limitations: Increased serum interferon-beta after radiation, together with early dynamic changes in blood T cell clones, were reported to be the strongest predictors of response. After treatment with radiotherapy and ipilimumab, TCR clones that originated in tumors expanded in peripheral blood.

This clone was detected a few times. The target of this receptor is not known. Base qualities are not recorded, but no much larger clone differs from it by a single base. The CDR3 spans 13 residues, from the cysteine through the phenylalanine. CDR3 DNA only is kept here, 39 bases in frame from base 1. V sheds 2 bases and J sheds 8 bases, leaving 10 bases between their ends. From a lookup of the germline V gene, CDR1 and CDR2 are LGHNA and YSLEER. Focal radiation therapy combined with CTLA-4 blockade (ipilimumab) was tested in patients with chemo-refractory metastatic non-small-cell lung cancer. Libraries came from the immunoSEQ multiplex PCR assay. This immuneACCESS table, as held by TCRdb, lists in-frame sequences with V and J called but not all clones. Of the missing ones, under half trace to an unresolved V gene in checked studies; the others have no known cause. In this sample the table shows roughly 68,000 clones, around four fifths of which occur a single time. The ten largest clones take up around 7% of the sample.

The sequencing used peripheral blood, collected from a patient treated with radiotherapy plus ipilimumab. The rearranged segments are TRBV4-3 and TRBJ1-3; TRBD1 is possibly the D segment (6 matching bases). The TCR comes from a human donor with non-small cell lung cancer who had a complete response to radiotherapy plus ipilimumab. The encoded CDR3 is CASSQNRADTIYF. The DNA reads as follows: TGCGCCAGCAGCCAAAACAGGGCAGACACCATATATTTT.